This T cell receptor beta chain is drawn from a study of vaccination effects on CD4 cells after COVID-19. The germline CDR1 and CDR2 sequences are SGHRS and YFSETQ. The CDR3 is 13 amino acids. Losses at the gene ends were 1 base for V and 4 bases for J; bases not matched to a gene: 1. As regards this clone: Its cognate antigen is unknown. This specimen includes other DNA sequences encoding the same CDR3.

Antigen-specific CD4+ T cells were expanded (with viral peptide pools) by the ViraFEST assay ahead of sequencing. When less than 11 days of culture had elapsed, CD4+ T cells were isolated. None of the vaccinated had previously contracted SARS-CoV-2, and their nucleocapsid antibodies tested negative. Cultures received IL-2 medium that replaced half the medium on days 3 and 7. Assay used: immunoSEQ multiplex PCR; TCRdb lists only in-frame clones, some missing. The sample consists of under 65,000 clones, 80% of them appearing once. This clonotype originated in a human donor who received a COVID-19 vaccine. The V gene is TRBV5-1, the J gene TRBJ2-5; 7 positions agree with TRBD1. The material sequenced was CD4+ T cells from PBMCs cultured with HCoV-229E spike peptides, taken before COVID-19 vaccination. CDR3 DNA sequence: TGCGCCAGCAGCTTGCGACAGGGAGAGACCCAGTACTTC. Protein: CASSLRQGETQYF. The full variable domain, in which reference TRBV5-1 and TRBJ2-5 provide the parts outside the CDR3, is KAGVTQTPRYLIKTRGQQVTLSCSPISGHRSVSWYQQTPGQGLQFLFEYFSETQRNKGNFPGRFSGRQFSNSRSEMNVSTLELGDSALYLCASSLRQGETQYFGPGTRLLVL.